The clone carrying this TCR beta chain was detected only once. Here immunoSEQ multiplex PCR was the method, and the copy in TCRdb shows in-frame clones only, minus some. The sample carries 100,000 to 150,000 clones, roughly 92% recorded once. The entry originates in a study of control samples from healthy donors and cancer patients. Germline V gives CDR1 MNHEY, CDR2 SVGAGI. V gave up 7 bases and J gave up 13 bases, with 23 bases separating them. The CDR3 length is 15 residues. This receptor was taken from a man aged 80 or over with head and neck cancer. The sample taken for sequencing was PBMCs. The chain employs TRBV6-5 and TRBJ1-6; D is undetermined. DNA for the CDR3: TGTGCCAGCAAGGTATTCACGGTCTCACACTCGCCCCTCCACTTT. Its translation is CASKVFTVSHSPLHF.